This T cell receptor beta chain emerged from a study of early stage breast cancer tumors. As for the study in general: About 80% of the 16 invasive tumors were ER+, PR+ and HER2-. Samples were sequenced at roughly 10-fold average coverage.

Generated by immunoSEQ multiplex PCR, the TCRdb table keeps only in-frame clones and is missing some. Seen here are about 51,000 clones, roughly 78% observed once, and the top ten hold roughly 3.5%. CDR1 and CDR2 from the germline V gene are MDHEN and SYDVKM. V was trimmed by 4 bases and J by 7 bases, leaving 22 bases between them. CDR3 length equals 16 residues. The chain combines TRBV28 with TRBJ1-2; tentatively, D is TRBD1 (6 bases). Sequencing was carried out using blood. This TCR was sampled from a person in their 40s with breast cancer. The CDR3 reads CASSSTLNDRISGYTF. In DNA form, the CDR3 reads TGTGCCAGCAGTTCCACACTTAACGACAGGATTAGTGGCTACACCTTC.